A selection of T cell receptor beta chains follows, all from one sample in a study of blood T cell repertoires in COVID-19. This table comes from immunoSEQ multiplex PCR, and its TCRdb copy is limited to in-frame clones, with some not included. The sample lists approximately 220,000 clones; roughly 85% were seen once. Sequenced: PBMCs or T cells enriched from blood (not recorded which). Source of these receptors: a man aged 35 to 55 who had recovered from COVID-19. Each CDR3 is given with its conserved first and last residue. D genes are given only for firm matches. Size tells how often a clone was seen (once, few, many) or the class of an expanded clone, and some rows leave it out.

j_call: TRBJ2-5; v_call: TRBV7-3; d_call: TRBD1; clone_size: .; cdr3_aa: CASSLGQGYQETQYF; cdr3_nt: TGTGCCAGCAGCTTAGGACAGGGTTACCAAGAGACCCAGTACTTC
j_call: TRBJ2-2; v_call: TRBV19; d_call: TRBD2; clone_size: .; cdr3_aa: CASGQQRESNTGELFF; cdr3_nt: TGTGCCAGTGGCCAACAGCGGGAGTCGAACACCGGGGAGCTGTTTTTT
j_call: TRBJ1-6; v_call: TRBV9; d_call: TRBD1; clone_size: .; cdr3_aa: CASSLDGTVRSPLHF; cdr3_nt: TGTGCCAGCAGCTTAGACGGGACAGTTCGTTCACCCCTCCACTTT
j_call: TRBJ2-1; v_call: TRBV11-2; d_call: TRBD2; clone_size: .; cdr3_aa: CASSLELAGAYNEQFF; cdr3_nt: TGTGCCAGCAGCTTAGAACTAGCGGGAGCCTACAATGAGCAGTTCTTC
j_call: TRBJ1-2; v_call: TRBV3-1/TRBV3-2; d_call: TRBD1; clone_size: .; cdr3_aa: CASSQAGTGGYGYTF; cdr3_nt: TGTGCCAGCAGCCAGGCCGGGACAGGGGGATATGGCTACACCTTC
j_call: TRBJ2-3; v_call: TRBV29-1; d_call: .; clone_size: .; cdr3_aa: CSVVGFTDTQYF; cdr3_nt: TGCAGCGTTGTGGGCTTCACAGATACGCAGTATTTT
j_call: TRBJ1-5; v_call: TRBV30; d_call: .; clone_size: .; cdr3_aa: CAWSVSENQPQHF; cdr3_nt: TGTGCCTGGAGTGTGAGTGAAAACCAGCCCCAGCATTTT
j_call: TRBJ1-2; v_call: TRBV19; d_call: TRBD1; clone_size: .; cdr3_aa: CASSMGPTGDYGYTF; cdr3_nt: TGTGCCAGTAGTATGGGACCGACAGGGGACTATGGCTACACCTTC
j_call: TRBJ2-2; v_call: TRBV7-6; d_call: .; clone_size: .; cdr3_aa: CASSSSGASTNTGELFF; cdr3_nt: TGTGCCAGCAGCTCAAGTGGGGCGAGCACGAACACCGGGGAGCTGTTTTTT
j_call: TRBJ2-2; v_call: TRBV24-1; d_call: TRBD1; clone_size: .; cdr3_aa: CATSDSDRGNTGELFF; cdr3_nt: TGTGCCACCAGTGATTCCGACAGGGGCAACACCGGGGAGCTGTTTTTT
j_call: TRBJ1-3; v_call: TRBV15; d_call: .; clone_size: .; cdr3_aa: CATSREAVSGNTIYF; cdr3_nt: TGTGCCACCAGCAGAGAGGCCGTTTCCGGAAACACCATATATTTT
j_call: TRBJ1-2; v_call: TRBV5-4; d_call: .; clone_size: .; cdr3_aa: CASSLDTANYGYTF; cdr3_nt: TGTGCCAGCAGCTTGGACACAGCCAACTATGGCTACACCTTC
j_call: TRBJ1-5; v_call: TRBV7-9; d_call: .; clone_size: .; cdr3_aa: CASSLADGAYSNQPQHF; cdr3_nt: TGTGCCAGCAGCTTAGCGGATGGAGCGTATAGCAATCAGCCCCAGCATTTT
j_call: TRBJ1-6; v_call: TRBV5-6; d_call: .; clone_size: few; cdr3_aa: CASSSSETYSPLHF; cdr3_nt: TGTGCCAGCAGCTCGTCAGAGACATATTCACCCCTCCACTTT
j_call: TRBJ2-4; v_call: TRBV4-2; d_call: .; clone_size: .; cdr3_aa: CASSRDSSPDFNIQYF; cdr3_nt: TGTGCCAGCAGCCGAGACTCTTCTCCAGATTTCAACATTCAGTACTTC
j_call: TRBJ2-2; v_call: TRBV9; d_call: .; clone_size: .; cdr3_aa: CASSGPGISTGELFF; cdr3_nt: TGTGCCAGCAGCGGCCCAGGAATATCCACCGGGGAGCTGTTTTTT
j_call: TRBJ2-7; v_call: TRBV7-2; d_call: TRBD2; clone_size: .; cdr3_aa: CASSPSGRSSYEQYF; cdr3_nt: TGTGCCAGCAGTCCTAGCGGGAGGTCTTCCTACGAGCAGTACTTC
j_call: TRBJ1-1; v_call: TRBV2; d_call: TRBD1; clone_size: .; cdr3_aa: CASSGGDRAQTVAFF; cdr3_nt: TGTGCCAGCAGTGGGGGGGACAGGGCCCAAACTGTAGCTTTCTTT
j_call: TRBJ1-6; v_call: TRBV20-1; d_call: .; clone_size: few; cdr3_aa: CSASDPQRPNSPLHF; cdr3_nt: TGCAGTGCTAGTGACCCTCAGAGGCCTAATTCACCCCTCCACTTT
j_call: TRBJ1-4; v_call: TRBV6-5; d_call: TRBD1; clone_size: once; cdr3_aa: CASTGTDEKLFF; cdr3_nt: TGTGCCAGCACCGGGACAGATGAAAAACTGTTTTTT
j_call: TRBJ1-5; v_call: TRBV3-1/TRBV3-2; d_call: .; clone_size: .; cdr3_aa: CASSQGAGENQPQHF; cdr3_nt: TGTGCCAGCAGCCAAGGAGCGGGTGAAAATCAGCCCCAGCATTTT
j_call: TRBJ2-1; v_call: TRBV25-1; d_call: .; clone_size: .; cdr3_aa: CASSEPGLSYNEQFF; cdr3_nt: TGTGCCAGCAGTGAACCAGGGCTCTCCTACAATGAGCAGTTCTTC
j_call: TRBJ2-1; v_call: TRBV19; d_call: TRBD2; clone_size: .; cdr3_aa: CASSTPRLAGYNEQFF; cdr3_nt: TGTGCCAGTAGTACCCCTCGCCTAGCGGGCTACAATGAGCAGTTCTTC
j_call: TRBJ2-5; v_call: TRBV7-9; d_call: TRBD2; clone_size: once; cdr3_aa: CASSLFTSGRETQYF; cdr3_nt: TGTGCCAGCAGCTTATTTACTAGCGGGAGAGAGACCCAGTACTTC